This T cell receptor (beta chain) appears in the sequencing data of a study of cytomegalovirus exposure and HLA in healthy donors. On the study more broadly: From HLA-typed donors, an early data release held 70 million to 100 million unique TCRs.

PCR primers comprised 60 Vbeta and 13 Jbeta primers. Some clones are missing from TCRdb's copy, which holds only in-frame ones; the method was immunoSEQ multiplex PCR. The repertoire has about 94,000 clones, approximately 66% of them found once; the top ten carry 3% to 5%. Study conclusions and caveats: As a later analysis showed, several of the most significant clusters appeared to be linked to common viral pathogens. The authors enumerated some 160 TCR beta chains as linked to cytomegalovirus.

This CDR3 has 14 residues. From germline, CDR1 is MDHEN and CDR2 SYDVKM. Losses at the gene ends were 5 bases for V and 9 bases for J; bases not matched to a gene: 6. As for this clone: Antigen specificity is unknown.

The chain employs TRBV28 and TRBJ2-1; 11 bases agree with TRBD1. The sequenced material came from PBMCs. The TCR sequence derives from a young man in good health and CMV-seronegative. The CDR3 DNA reads TGTGCCAGCAGTCCGGACAGGGGGCTAAGTGAGCAGTTCTTC. Translating it yields CASSPDRGLSEQFF.